Below are 7 T cell receptor beta chains sequenced from a single sample in a study of blood T cell repertoires in COVID-19. Assay used: immunoSEQ multiplex PCR; TCRdb lists only in-frame clones, some missing. The repertoire holds some 530,000 clones, with less than 90% as singletons. The sequenced sample was PBMCs or T cells enriched from blood (not recorded which). These receptors were collected from an older woman who had recovered from COVID-19.

The chain combines TRBV21-1 with TRBJ1-4; TRBD1 was called by the table and not checked on the DNA. TRBV21-1 is reported as a pseudogene. The CDR3 covers 15 residues. CDR3 region: CASSKQGADNEKLFF. The CDR3 DNA is TGTGCCAGCAGCAAACAGGGCGCCGATAATGAAAAACTGTTTTTT.

This chain joins TRBV9 and TRBJ1-3; D gene ambiguous. The germline gives CDR1 SGDLS, CDR2 YYNGEE. This CDR3 contains 15 residues. Trimming removed 4 bases at V and 4 bases at J, with 15 bases between. The chain's CDR3 is CASSPPAVRGNTIYF. CDR3 DNA: TGTGCCAGCAGCCCCCCGGCGGTGCGGGGAAACACCATATATTTT.

This chain connects TRBV9 to TRBJ2-7, with a possible D match to TRBD1 (6 bases). The germline gives CDR1 SGDLS, CDR2 YYNGEE. Between the trimmed V and J ends, which lost 2 bases and 0 bases, there was a span of 12 bases. The CDR3 has 15 residues. The CDR3 loop reads CASSVSGQSSYEQYF. The CDR3 DNA reads as TGTGCCAGCAGCGTGAGCGGACAGTCCTCCTACGAGCAGTACTTC.

This clone was seen more than once but under ten times. V gene TRBV27 combines with J gene TRBJ2-7; D is uncertain. The CDR3 consists of 14 residues. The V gene lost 6 bases and the J gene lost 2 bases, with 14 bases spanning the gap. Germline V CDR1 and CDR2: MNHEY, SMNVEV (reference sequence). This chain's CDR3 is CASSPLGEAYEQYV. CDR3 bases: TGTGCCAGCAGCCCGCTTGGCGAGGCCTACGAGCAGTACGTC.

The chain links TRBV2 to TRBJ1-4; TRBD1 might be the D (6 bases). Trimming stripped 8 bases from V and 3 bases from J, with 16 bases between. Germline values: CDR1 SNHLY, CDR2 FYNNEI. The length of the CDR3 is 15 residues. The CDR3, as DNA: TGTGCCAGCCAGTCTCAGGGGCTATCTAATGAAAAACTGTTTTTT. Protein: CASQSQGLSNEKLFF. Drawing the rest from reference TRBV2 and TRBJ1-4, the complete variable domain is EPEVTQTPSHQVTQMGQEVILRCVPISNHLYFYWYRQILGQKVEFLVSFYNNEISEKSEIFDDQFSVERPDGSNFTLKIRSTKLEDSAMYFCASQSQGLSNEKLFFGSGTQLSVL.

The rearrangement links TRBV2 to TRBJ1-5, with 7 bases that match TRBD1. With V trimmed by 6 bases and J by 6 bases, 2 bases remained unmatched. The CDR3 is 12 amino acids. CDR1 and CDR2 from the germline V gene are SNHLY and FYNNEI. DNA of the CDR3: TGTGCCAGCAGAAACAGGGGTCAGCCCCAGCATTTT. Translating gives CASRNRGQPQHF.

J is TRBJ2-1 and V is TRBV6-5; TRBD2 matches 7 bases. V lost 5 bases and J lost 6; bases outside the gene matches: 4. Germline-derived CDR1 and CDR2 are MNHEY and SVGAGI. The CDR3 is made up of 13 amino acids. The CDR3 spells CASSRQRGNEQFF. The CDR3 nucleotides read TGTGCCAGCAGTCGTCAGCGGGGCAATGAGCAGTTCTTC.